This T cell receptor beta chain was identified in a study of blood T cell repertoires in COVID-19. Original processing methods: Amplification from reference gene primers served as the basis for estimated nucleated cell counts. TCRdb keeps only in-frame clones here, not all; method: immunoSEQ multiplex PCR. The DNA was the basis for D and trimming; V, J and clone size are from that table. Of 200,000 to 250,000 clones listed, around 86% are singletons. The V gene lost 4 bases and the J gene lost 4 bases, with 10 bases spanning the gap. The germline CDR1 and CDR2 sequences are LGHNA and YSLEER. The length of the CDR3 is 14 residues. The study assigned cohorts using participant-reported clinical history.

The gene calls are TRBV4-3 and TRBJ2-2; D ambiguous. The sample consisted of PBMCs or T cells enriched from blood (not recorded which). The TCR was taken from a woman aged 45-65 years who had recovered from COVID-19. The DNA for the CDR3 is TGCGCCAGCAGCCGCGTACGCTTCACCGGGGAGCTGTTTTTT. Its translation is CASSRVRFTGELFF.